Below, 12 T cell receptor beta chains from the same sample are listed, as sequenced in a study of blood T cell repertoires in COVID-19. Profiling relied on immunoSEQ multiplex PCR, and the TCRdb table lists in-frame clones only, not all of them. The table includes roughly 250,000 clones, approximately 90% detected once. The specimen was peripheral blood. The receptors here all came from a man aged 25-45 years with acute or convalescent COVID-19.

The chain couples TRBV5-1 to TRBJ2-1; D might be TRBD1 (6 bases). The V end lost 4 bases, the J end lost 12 bases, and 14 bases lay between the germline ends. The length of the CDR3 is 12 residues. The germline V gene encodes CDR1 SGHRS and CDR2 YFSETQ. The CDR3 DNA sequence: TGCGCCAGCAGCACCACAGGGTATAGGCAGTTCTTC. Translated: CASSTTGYRQFF.

The chain recombines TRBV7-8 with TRBJ2-7, with D possibly TRBD2 on 5 matching bases. There are 16 residues in the CDR3. Germline lookup yields CDR1 SGHVS and CDR2 FQNEAQ. The V gene lost 2 bases and the J gene lost 5 bases, with 19 bases spanning the gap. CDR3 coding DNA: TGTGCCAGCAGCTTAAAGGTGGGAGCAGCTAGGAACGAGCAGTACTTC. Translated: CASSLKVGAARNEQYF. Complete variable domain (other parts from reference TRBV7-8 and TRBJ2-7): GAGVSQSPRYKVAKRGQDVALRCDPISGHVSLFWYQQALGQGPEFLTYFQNEAQLDKSGLPSDRFFAERPEGSVSTLKIQRTQQEDSAVYLCASSLKVGAARNEQYFGPGTRLTVT.

The V gene is TRBV7-2, the J gene TRBJ1-1, with TRBD1 matching over 10 bases. V dropped 5 bases and J dropped 1; count of bases not matched to a gene: 10. Germline lookup yields CDR1 SGHTA and CDR2 FQGNSA. This CDR3 is 17 amino acids long. CDR3 sequence reads: CASSAFRDRGKNTEAFF. CDR3 DNA sequence: TGTGCCAGCAGCGCATTCCGGGACAGGGGAAAGAACACTGAAGCTTTCTTT. The full variable domain, in which reference TRBV7-2 and TRBJ1-1 provide the parts outside the CDR3, is GAGVSQSPSNKVTEKGKDVELRCDPISGHTALYWYRQSLGQGLEFLIYFQGNSAPDKSGLPSDRFSAERTGGSVSTLTIQRTQQEDSAVYLCASSAFRDRGKNTEAFFGQGTRLTVV.

This chain joins TRBV5-1 and TRBJ2-3; tentatively, D is TRBD1 (6 bases). Germline V gene sequence: CDR1 SGHRS, CDR2 YFSETQ. V lost 3 bases and J lost 3, with 14 bases in between. The CDR3 has 15 residues. The CDR3 protein is CASSSIQQGTDTQYF. The CDR3 bases are TGCGCCAGCAGCTCCATTCAACAGGGTACAGATACGCAGTATTTT. Full variable domain (outside the CDR3, taken from reference TRBV5-1 and TRBJ2-3): KAGVTQTPRYLIKTRGQQVTLSCSPISGHRSVSWYQQTPGQGLQFLFEYFSETQRNKGNFPGRFSGRQFSNSRSEMNVSTLELGDSALYLCASSSIQQGTDTQYFGPGTRLTVL.

The V and J genes are TRBV11-1 and TRBJ1-6, with a tentative D call TRBD1 (6 bases). The CDR3 has 15 amino acids. The germline gives CDR1 SGHAT, CDR2 FQDESV (reference sequence). V was clipped by 5 bases and J by 7 bases, with 15 bases between them. CDR3 sequence (DNA): TGTGCCAGCAGCCCCGCGGGGGCAGGCAATTCACCCCTCCACTTT. Amino acids: CASSPAGAGNSPLHF.

Remarks on this clone: Mismatch with germline at one junction end may stem from a read error. The rearrangement joins TRBV4-1 to TRBJ2-7; D unclear. The germline V gene encodes CDR1 MGHRA and CDR2 YSYEKL. This CDR3 is built from 9 residues. The DNA for the CDR3 is TGCGCCAGCAGCCTAGCCAGAGGTTTC. This gives the protein CASSLARGF.

This chain joins TRBV6-1 and TRBJ2-2; maybe TRBD2 (6 bases). The CDR3 has 17 residues. In germline, CDR1 is MNHNS, CDR2 SASEGT. Trimming left V 1 base short and J 6 bases short, with 18 bases between. This chain's CDR3 is CASSEGSGMGLPGELFF. Here the CDR3 DNA reads TGTGCCAGCAGTGAAGGTTCGGGGATGGGACTCCCCGGGGAGCTGTTTTTT.

CDR3 sequence (DNA): TGTGCCAGCTCACCACGGGACAGTAGCAATCAGCCCCAGCATTTT. Protein: CASSPRDSSNQPQHF. This chain links TRBV18 with TRBJ1-5; 7 bases fit TRBD1. The J segment lost 0 bases and the V segment lost 1 base, leaving 0 bases of the junction unmatched. CDR3 size: 15 residues. Germline V gene lookup returns CDR1 KGHSH and CDR2 LQKENI.

The rearrangement uses TRBV5-4 and TRBJ2-1; D perhaps matches TRBD1 (6 bases). The CDR3 is 15 residues long. In germline, CDR1 is SGHNT, CDR2 YYREEE (reference sequence). The ends were cut back, 3 bases at V and 1 base at J, with 11 bases in the middle. The CDR3 nucleotides are TGTGCCAGCAGCTCCGACAGGAATTCCTACAATGAGCAGTTCTTC. Translation gives CASSSDRNSYNEQFF.

This clone occurred once. The chain recombines TRBV11-3 with TRBJ2-7, with TRBD2 matching over 8 bases. In germline, CDR1 is SGHNT, CDR2 YENEEA. The CDR3 extends over 19 amino acids. The J segment lost 2 bases and the V segment lost 0 bases, leaving 15 bases of the junction unmatched. CDR3 sequence reads: CASSLDRALAEQPAYEQYF. CDR3 nucleotide sequence: TGTGCCAGCAGCTTAGATAGGGCACTAGCGGAACAACCCGCCTACGAGCAGTACTTC.

This clone has only one observation. The rearrangement joins TRBV30 to TRBJ1-6; 7 bases are a match to TRBD1. CDR3 size: 14 residues. The junction had 8 bases not matched to a gene; V was cut back by 2 bases and J by 10 bases. CDR1 and CDR2 (germline): GTSNPN, SVGIG (reference sequence). The CDR3 is CAWSSRQGASPLHF. The CDR3 nucleotides read TGTGCCTGGAGTTCCCGACAGGGAGCGTCACCCCTCCACTTT.

The rearrangement joins TRBV5-8 to TRBJ1-5, with a weak D call TRBD1 (5 bases). The germline V and J ends were trimmed by 3 bases and 6 bases, with 19 bases remaining between them. The CDR3 length is 16 residues. In germline, CDR1 is SGHTS, CDR2 YDEGEE. Here the CDR3 DNA reads TGTGCCAGCAGCTGGAGGGGTTATTCCCCGGGTCAGCCCCAGCATTTT. This translates into CASSWRGYSPGQPQHF. The entire variable domain, with the rest obtained from reference TRBV5-8 and TRBJ1-5, is as follows: EAGVTQSPTHLIKTRGQQATLRCSPISGHTSVYWYQQALGLGLQFLLWYDEGEERNRGNFPPRFSGRQFPNYSSELNVNALELEDSALYLCASSWRGYSPGQPQHFGDGTRLSIL.